The rows below give T cell receptor beta chains drawn from one sample of a study of HIV-infected patients and healthy controls. From the 5' RACE reads, TCRdb called clonotypes with MiXCR, one entry per CDR3 protein. The sample records approximately 11,000 distinct CDR3 sequences, under 6.5% being singletons. The material sequenced was blood. These receptors were taken from an adult in good health. CDR3s include the opening cysteine and the closing phenylalanine or tryptophan. The D gene is left open where the match is weak. Where a row states a size, it is once, few, many or the class of an expanded clone; other rows omit it.

V: TRBV12-3/TRBV12-4; D: TRBD1; size: medium-sized; J: TRBJ2-1; CDR3: CASTAPRGQVYNEQFF; DNA: TGTGCCAGCACCGCTCCGAGGGGGCAGGTGTACAATGAGCAGTTCTTC
V: TRBV5-6; D: -; size: many; J: TRBJ2-1; CDR3: CASSLAAVNEQFF; DNA: TGTGCCAGCAGCTTGGCAGCGGTCAATGAGCAGTTCTTC
V: TRBV6-1; D: -; size: many; J: TRBJ1-1; CDR3: CASSQSDRRNTEAFF; DNA: TGTGCCAGCAGTCAAAGCGACAGGCGGAACACTGAAGCTTTCTTT
V: TRBV6-6; D: TRBD1; size: many; J: TRBJ2-7; CDR3: CASNPGTGVGEQYF; DNA: TGTGCCAGCAATCCCGGGACAGGGGTCGGCGAGCAGTACTTC
V: TRBV20-1; D: -; size: medium-sized; J: TRBJ1-2; CDR3: CSASFGSSKSYTF; DNA: TGCAGTGCTAGTTTCGGCTCGTCAAAGTCGTACACCTTC
V: TRBV29-1; D: -; size: -; J: TRBJ2-3; CDR3: CSVERGHTDTQYF; DNA: TGCAGCGTTGAGAGGGGACATACAGATACGCAGTATTTT
V: TRBV5-1; D: TRBD1; size: medium-sized; J: TRBJ2-5; CDR3: CASTRDRAQETQYF; DNA: TGCGCCAGCACCCGGGACAGAGCCCAAGAGACCCAGTACTTC
V: TRBV7-7; D: -; size: few; J: TRBJ2-2; CDR3: CASSLVQNTGELFF; DNA: TGTGCCAGCAGCTTAGTACAGAACACCGGGGAGCTGTTTTTT
V: TRBV5-1; D: -; size: medium-sized; J: TRBJ1-6; CDR3: CASSLQGPYNSPLHF; DNA: TGCGCCAGCAGCTTGCAGGGCCCCTATAATTCACCCCTCCACTTT
V: TRBV9; D: TRBD1; size: many; J: TRBJ1-1; CDR3: CASSVGPSGTGSEAFF; DNA: TGTGCCAGCAGCGTAGGACCGTCCGGGACAGGCTCTGAAGCTTTCTTT
V: TRBV5-6; D: TRBD1; size: many; J: TRBJ2-1; CDR3: CASSRLGQGDVNEQFF; DNA: TGTGCCAGCAGCCGACTAGGACAGGGGGATGTCAATGAGCAGTTCTTC
V: TRBV4-1; D: -; size: many; J: TRBJ2-2; CDR3: CASRLPFKQGDNGELFF; DNA: TGCGCCAGCAGGTTACCCTTCAAACAGGGTGATAACGGGGAGCTGTTTTTT